This T cell receptor (beta chain) was identified during a study of blood T cells in healthy people across ages. It was with a sample-barcoded 5' primer and a J-beta primer mix that a second PCR of about 6 to 12 cycles was run. MiXCR was run by TCRdb on the 5' RACE reads, yielding one entry per CDR3 protein. The profile covers some 900,000 distinct CDR3 sequences, with 48% appearing a single time and about an eighth taken by the ten largest. The ends lost 5 bases at V and 9 bases at J; junction bases unmatched: 11. This CDR3 contains 16 residues. CDR1 and CDR2 (germline): LGHNA, YSLEER. Isolated PBMCs totaled at least 6 million in each sample. The extraction recovered at least 5 micrograms of total RNA per sample. This clonotype has a handful of counts.

The rearrangement uses TRBV4-3 and TRBJ2-1; 12 bases fit TRBD2. The origin of this receptor is a young man in good health. Source material: blood. The CDR3 DNA reads as TGCGCCAGCAGCGGACTAGCGGGATCCGGCGGCGGTGAGCAGTTCTTC. Translation: CASSGLAGSGGGEQFF.